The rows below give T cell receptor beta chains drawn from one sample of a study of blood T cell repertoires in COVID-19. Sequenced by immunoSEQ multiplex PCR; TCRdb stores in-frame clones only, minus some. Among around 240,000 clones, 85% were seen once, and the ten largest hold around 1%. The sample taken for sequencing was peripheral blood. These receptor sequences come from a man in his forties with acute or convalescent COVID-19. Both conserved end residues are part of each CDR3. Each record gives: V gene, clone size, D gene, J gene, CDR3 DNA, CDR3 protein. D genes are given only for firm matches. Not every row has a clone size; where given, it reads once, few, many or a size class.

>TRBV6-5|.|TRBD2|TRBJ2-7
TGTGCCAGCAGAGCGGGGACGGAGCAGTACTTC
CASRAGTEQYF
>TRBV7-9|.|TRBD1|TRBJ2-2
TGTGCCAGCAGCGGCTTTAGGACAGGGGAAACCGGGGAGCTGTTTTTT
CASSGFRTGETGELFF
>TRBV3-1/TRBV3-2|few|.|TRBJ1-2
TGTGCCAGCAGCCGCTCCGGAGGGTCTAACTATGGCTACACCTTC
CASSRSGGSNYGYTF
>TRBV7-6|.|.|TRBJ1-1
TGTGCCAGCAGCTTAGGTGGAGGCGCGAACACTGAAGCTTTCTTT
CASSLGGGANTEAFF
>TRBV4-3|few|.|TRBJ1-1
TGCGCCAGCAGCCAATCGCCGACAGGAGCTGAAGCTTTCTTT
CASSQSPTGAEAFF
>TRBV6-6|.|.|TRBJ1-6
TGTGCCAGCAACGGACTTTTTAATTCACCCCTCCACTTT
CASNGLFNSPLHF
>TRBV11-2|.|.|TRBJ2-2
TGTGCCAGCAAACTGAGCTGGAACACCGGGGAGCTGTTTTTT
CASKLSWNTGELFF
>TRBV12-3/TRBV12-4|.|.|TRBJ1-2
TGTGCCAGCAGTTTAACGAGCCATTATGGCTACACCTTC
CASSLTSHYGYTF
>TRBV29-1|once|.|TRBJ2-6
TGCAGCGTTGAAGGCGGCTACTCTGGGGCCAACGTCCTGACTTTC
CSVEGGYSGANVLTF
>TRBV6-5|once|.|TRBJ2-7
TGTGCCAGCAGTTACCGGGCGACAGGCAACTACGAGCAGTACTTC
CASSYRATGNYEQYF
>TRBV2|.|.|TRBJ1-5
TGTGCCAGCAGTGACCGGCAGGTCAGATATAGCAATCAGCCCCAGCATTTT
CASSDRQVRYSNQPQHF
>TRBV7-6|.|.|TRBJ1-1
TGTGCCAGCAGCATGAGACAGAACACTGAAGCTTTCTTT
CASSMRQNTEAFF
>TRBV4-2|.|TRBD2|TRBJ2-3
TGTGCCAGCAGCCAAGATATGACTAGCGGGGGCCTCGTTATAGATACGCAGTATTTT
CASSQDMTSGGLVIDTQYF
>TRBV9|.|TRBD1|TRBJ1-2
TGTGCCAGCAGCCCTGGGGACAGGGGATCTGGCTACACCTTC
CASSPGDRGSGYTF
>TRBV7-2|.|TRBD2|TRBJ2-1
TGTGCCAGCAGCTACCGGCTAGCGGGGGCCAATGAGCAGTTCTTC
CASSYRLAGANEQFF
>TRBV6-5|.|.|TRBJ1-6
TGTGCCAGCAGTTTGGGACTCGATTCACCCCTCCACTTT
CASSLGLDSPLHF
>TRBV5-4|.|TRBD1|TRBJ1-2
TGTGCCAGCAGCTTGGAGGACAGGGGGGCTGATGGCTACACCTTC
CASSLEDRGADGYTF
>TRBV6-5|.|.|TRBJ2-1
TGTGCCAGCGTACAGGGTTCCTACAATGAGCAGTTCTTC
CASVQGSYNEQFF
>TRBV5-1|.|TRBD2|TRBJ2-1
TGCGCCAGCAGGCTTAGGACTAGCGGGGACAATGAGCAGTTCTTC
CASRLRTSGDNEQFF
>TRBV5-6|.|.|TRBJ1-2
TGTGCCAGCAGCTTTGAGAACTATGGCTACACCTTC
CASSFENYGYTF
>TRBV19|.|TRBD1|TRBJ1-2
TGTGCCAGTAGTCTCGCGACAGGGGTGAAGGGTGGCTACACCTTC
CASSLATGVKGGYTF
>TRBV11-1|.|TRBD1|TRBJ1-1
TGTGCCAGCAGGAGTGACAGGGGCTCTGAAGCTTTCTTT
CASRSDRGSEAFF
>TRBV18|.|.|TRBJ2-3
TGTGCCAGCTCACCACATTTAGCCACAGATACGCAGTATTTT
CASSPHLATDTQYF
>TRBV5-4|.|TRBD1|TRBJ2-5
TGTGCCAGCAGCTCAGGACAGGGGTTCGCGTCTGGGAAAGAGACCCAGTACTTC
CASSSGQGFASGKETQYF
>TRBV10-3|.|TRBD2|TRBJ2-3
TGTGCCATGGCCGGGACTAGCGGGGGGGCTGGAACAGATACGCAGTATTTT
CAMAGTSGGAGTDTQYF
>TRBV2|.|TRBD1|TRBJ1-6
TGTGCCAGCAGGCCGACAGGGGGGCCAAATTCACCCCTCCACTTT
CASRPTGGPNSPLHF
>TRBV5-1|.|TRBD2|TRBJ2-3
TGCGCCAGCAGCTTAGCGGGGGCCAGCACAGATACGCAGTATTTT
CASSLAGASTDTQYF
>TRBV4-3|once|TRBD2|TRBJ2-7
TGCGCCAGCAGCCAAGCGGTGGGCGGGGGGAAAACCTACGAGCAGTACTTC
CASSQAVGGGKTYEQYF